These 13 T cell receptor beta chains share one sample of origin, sequenced in a study of T-cell memory formation after mild COVID-19. TCRdb passed the 5' RACE reads through MiXCR, listing each CDR3 protein once. The sample records just under 50,000 distinct CDR3 sequences, around 10% being singletons. The sequencing sample was made of PBMCs or a T cell subset sorted from them (not recorded which). The receptors were gathered from a man between 18 and 29 years old who had mild COVID-19 (a few samples of this study predate the infection). Cell type and time point are not known.

This clonotype occurred a few times. The V and J genes are TRBV20-1 and TRBJ2-3; D might be TRBD2 (7 bases). Deletions cut 6 bases from V and 4 bases from J, with 23 bases between. Germline-derived CDR1 and CDR2 are DFQATT and SNEGSKA (reference sequence). The CDR3 runs to 16 residues. The CDR3 nucleotides read TGCAGTGCCACAGTGCAAGGAGGAGGGGGGGCAGATACGCAGTATTTT. Protein product: CSATVQGGGGADTQYF.

Only a few counts were recorded for this clonotype. The genes are TRBV7-2 and TRBJ1-4; D perhaps matches TRBD1 (6 bases). V lost 5 bases, J lost 8 bases, and 18 bases lay in between. Germline V gene sequence: CDR1 SGHTA, CDR2 FQGNSA. The CDR3 runs to 15 residues. CDR3 DNA sequence: TGTGCCAGCAGCCTAATGGGGCCAGGGGTAGAAAAACTGTTTTTT. Translating it yields CASSLMGPGVEKLFF.

This clonotype was counted only a few times. The chain couples TRBV11-2 to TRBJ2-1; D call uncertain. V lost 3 bases, J lost 6 bases, and 12 bases lay in between. Per the germline V gene, CDR1 is SGHAT and CDR2 is FQNNGV. The CDR3 consists of 14 residues. For the CDR3, the DNA is TGTGCCAGCAGCTTGGGGTTTGTACTCAATGAGCAGTTCTTC. Translation: CASSLGFVLNEQFF.

This chain joins TRBV20-1 and TRBJ2-3, with TRBD2 matching 8 bases. Looked up from germline, CDR1 is DFQATT and CDR2 is SNEGSKA (reference sequence). The CDR3 sequence is 14 residues long. With V trimmed by 6 bases and J by 2 bases, 7 bases remained unmatched. The chain's CDR3 is CSAISGAPTDTQYF. The CDR3 DNA sequence: TGCAGTGCAATTAGCGGGGCCCCCACAGATACGCAGTATTTT.

This chain joins TRBV10-3 and TRBJ2-3, with 7 bases that match TRBD2. Per the germline V gene, CDR1 is ENHRY and CDR2 is SYGVKD. This CDR3 region has 14 residues. Trimming at V came to 6 bases and at J to 5 bases, leaving 8 bases not matched to a gene. This chain's CDR3 is CAIRSGPGGDTQYF. The CDR3 DNA sequence: TGTGCCATCAGGAGCGGGCCGGGAGGAGATACGCAGTATTTT.

This chain links TRBV11-2 with TRBJ1-5, with unresolved D. V shed 1 base and J shed 0 bases, with 7 bases lying between them. This CDR3 contains 15 residues. CDR1 and CDR2 from the germline V gene are SGHAT and FQNNGV. CDR3 coding DNA: TGTGCCAGCAGCTTAGTCCAGGATAGCAATCAGCCCCAGCATTTT. The encoded protein is CASSLVQDSNQPQHF.

This chain links TRBV12-3 or TRBV12-4 with TRBJ1-3; D unresolved. Trimming removed 2 bases from V and 3 bases from J, with 11 bases in between. CDR3 length: 15 residues. This chain's CDR3 is CASSLKDGVGNTIYF. The CDR3 DNA follows: TGTGCCAGCAGTTTAAAGGACGGGGTTGGAAACACCATATATTTT.

The V and J genes are TRBV4-1 and TRBJ2-3, with 9 bases lining up with TRBD1. Per the germline V gene, CDR1 is MGHRA and CDR2 is YSYEKL. The CDR3 loop spans 16 amino acids. V lost 2 bases to trimming and J lost 5 bases; unmatched junction nucleotides: 8. The CDR3: CASSQRDGQGQDTQYF. CDR3 nucleotides: TGCGCCAGCAGCCAAAGGGATGGACAGGGGCAAGATACGCAGTATTTT.

This clonotype showed up just a few times. The rearrangement uses TRBV10-1 and TRBJ2-3, with 9 nucleotides matching TRBD2. CDR1 is WNHNN, CDR2 SYGVQD, per germline (reference sequence). The CDR3 spans 16 residues. V gave up 3 bases and J gave up 2 bases; unmatched junction bases: 6. This chain's CDR3 is CASSESLAGYTDTQYF. CDR3 coding DNA: TGCGCCAGCAGTGAATCCCTAGCGGGGTACACAGATACGCAGTATTTT.

The table lists this clonotype with many counts. This chain connects TRBV7-2 to TRBJ2-1; a weak D match, TRBD2 (5 bases). Per the germline V gene, CDR1 is SGHTA and CDR2 is FQGNSA. V shed 4 bases and J shed 9 bases, with 16 bases lying between them. The CDR3 is 14 residues long. The CDR3 bases are TGTGCCAGCAGCTCCCGGACGGGGTATGGTGAGCAGTTCTTC. Encoded protein: CASSSRTGYGEQFF.

There are a few counts of this clonotype. This chain connects TRBV9 to TRBJ1-2; D is possibly TRBD1 (6 bases). Germline V gene data show CDR1 as SGDLS and CDR2 as YYNGEE. The CDR3 has 16 amino acids. V gave up 7 bases and J gave up 0 bases, with 19 bases separating them. The CDR3 DNA sequence: TGTGCCAGCCAGCCCCGACAGGATACCACTAACTATGGCTACACCTTC. Its translation: CASQPRQDTTNYGYTF.

In its sample, this clonotype ranks as medium-sized (0.01 to 0.1%). The chain employs TRBV6-2 or TRBV6-3 and TRBJ2-1, with D possibly called TRBD1 or TRBD2 (6 bases each). The germline V gene encodes CDR1 MNHEY and CDR2 SVGEGT. This CDR3 is 12 amino acids long. Trimming removed 4 bases from V and 9 bases from J, with 10 bases in between. As DNA, the CDR3 is TGTGCCAGCAGTTTATGGGGGGCTGAGCAGTTCTTC. This gives the protein CASSLWGAEQFF.

This clonotype was observed a few times. The chain has TRBV7-2 and TRBJ2-1; D ambiguous. Trimming removed 5 bases from V and 7 bases from J, with 9 bases in between. Germline CDR1 reads SGHTA; CDR2 reads FQGNSA. The CDR3 totals 12 residues. CDR3 nucleotides: TGTGCCAGCAGCCCCGTCCGGAATGAGCAGTTCTTC. Translated: CASSPVRNEQFF.